This T cell receptor beta chain came from a study of T cell repertoires in cytomegalovirus infection. Study overall: Both a matching HLA type and CMV infection were indicated by public TCR beta signatures. Whole-study results and caveats: Cumulated frequencies of public TCR beta families served to identify carriers of CMV plus the relevant HLA.

TCRdb itself ran the reads through MiXCR, one entry per CDR3 protein. The sample includes about 680,000 distinct CDR3 sequences, approximately 25% of them seen just once. Comments on this clonotype: The antigen is not known.

Germline CDR1 is LGHNA and CDR2 is YSLEER. V was pared by 0 bases and J by 1 base, with 9 bases between. The CDR3 totals 15 residues. Source material: CD8+ T cells from PBMCs. This TCR was recovered from a human donor in good health (CMV status not recorded). Some clones in this sample may be carry-over from other donors' samples. The V and J genes are TRBV4-3 and TRBJ2-5; D possibly corresponds to TRBD2 (5 bases). CDR3 nucleotide sequence: TGCGCCAGCAGCCAAGAGCAGGAGGCCCAAGAGACCCAGTACTTC. This codes for CASSQEQEAQETQYF.